The present entry profiles one TCR beta chain with its context. Its target is not known. This specimen belongs to a study of T cell repertoires in cytomegalovirus infection. Study in general: Matching HLA type, along with CMV infection, was indicated by public TCR beta signatures.

The CDR3 has 14 residues. The germline gives CDR1 DFQATT, CDR2 SNEGSKA (reference sequence). Trimming took off 0 bases at V and 2 bases at J, with 10 bases between the two ends. Each CDR3 protein gets one entry after TCRdb re-called the reads with MiXCR. The sample holds about 890,000 distinct CDR3 sequences, about a third seen once. Material: cultured CD8+ T cells from PBMCs, obtained from culture after CMV antigen stimulation. The clonotype was recovered from a human donor in good health (CMV status not recorded). Some clones in this sample may be carry-over from other donors' samples. This chain uses TRBV20-1 with TRBJ1-1; D is unresolved. The CDR3 DNA reads TGCAGTGCTAGAGATATTGTCTCTAACACTGAAGCTTTCTTT. Its translation: CSARDIVSNTEAFF.